This T cell receptor beta chain was sequenced for a study of OX40 agonist ivuxolimab in advanced cancers. Broader study findings: Compared with CD4+, CD8+ T cells on average had more expanded clones.

For this clone: Its specificity is not known.

Per the germline V gene, CDR1 is SGHRS and CDR2 is YFSETQ. The CDR3 is 16 amino acids. V lost 0 bases to trimming and J lost 4 bases, with 16 bases between them. Here immunoSEQ multiplex PCR was the method, and the copy in TCRdb shows in-frame clones only, minus some. Among about 140,000 clones listed, 90% were seen once. The clonotype was recovered from an adult with an advanced solid tumor such as melanoma, head and neck, liver or kidney cancer. The chain joins TRBV5-1 to TRBJ1-1, with D perhaps matching TRBD1 (5 bases). The sample in question was CD4+ or CD8+ T cells sorted from blood, obtained in a trial of the OX40 agonist ivuxolimab. CDR3 sequence reads: CASSLVAVAGGTEAFF. The CDR3 region has the DNA TGCGCCAGCAGCTTGGTTGCAGTGGCGGGGGGCACTGAAGCTTTCTTT.